This passage covers 25 T cell receptor beta chains from one sample sequenced in a study of CD8 T cells in Susac syndrome (dated by TCRdb to between 2017 and 2020). The library relied on the immunoSEQ multiplex PCR assay. RNA was extracted using the RNeasy kit, and about 0.45 to 1 microgram was reverse transcribed with random hexamers. TCRdb took the public reads, trimmed them with fastp at Q25, ran MiXCR for clone calling and kept in-frame beta chains. One record per CDR3 amino acid sequence lists the most common genes and DNA. The sample table records about 120,000 distinct CDR3 sequences; roughly 94% of these occur just once. The top ten clonotypes cover about 0.27% of the sample. What was sequenced was CD8+ T cells from PBMCs. The origin of the receptors is a human donor with Susac syndrome.

The CDR3 sequence is CASSSPQGDSREQYF. CDR3 nucleotide sequence: TGTGCCAGCAGCTCCCCGCAGGGAGATTCTCGGGAGCAGTACTTC. The chain has TRBV7-6 and TRBJ2-7, with D perhaps assigned TRBD1 or TRBD2 (5 bases each). The V gene's germline CDR1 is SGHVS and CDR2 FNYEAQ. Trimming cost V 4 bases and J 7 bases, with 20 bases left between them. The CDR3 is 15 residues long.

The gene calls are TRBV15 and TRBJ2-3; 12 bases are a match to TRBD2. CDR1 and CDR2 (germline): LNHNV, YYDKDF (reference sequence). The CDR3 consists of 18 residues. The trim removed 1 base at V and 1 base at J, leaving 6 bases unmatched. CDR3 region: CATSRGVRLAGGTDTQYF. The DNA for the CDR3 is TGTGCCACCAGCAGAGGAGTACGACTAGCGGGGGGCACAGATACGCAGTATTTT. The whole variable domain, filled in from reference TRBV15 and TRBJ2-3, reads DAMVIQNPRYQVTQFGKPVTLSCSQTLNHNVMYWYQQKSSQAPKLLFHYYDKDFNNEADTPDNFQSRRPNTSFCFLDIRSPGLGDTAMYLCATSRGVRLAGGTDTQYFGPGTRLTVL.

V is TRBV19 and J is TRBJ2-5; TRBD2 might be the D (6 bases). Trimming left V 6 bases short and J 1 base short, with 15 bases between. The V gene's germline CDR1 is LNHDA and CDR2 SQIVND (reference sequence). The CDR3 totals 15 residues. CDR3 sequence (DNA): TGTGCCAGTAGCCGCGGTTTGGGGGGCCAAGAGACCCAGTACTTC. Its protein is CASSRGLGGQETQYF.

As to this clonotype: No DNA is shown, since the ends of the CDR3 on it are uncertain; the CDR3 is the one TCRdb lists. The gene calls are TRBV12-3 or TRBV12-4 and TRBJ1-1; TRBD1 is the table's D call, not checked against the DNA. The CDR3 totals 14 residues, both ends included. The CDR3 loop reads CASSFGQGNTEAFF.

J is TRBJ1-5 and V is TRBV11-2; 8 nucleotides line up with TRBD1. CDR3 size: 14 residues. CDR1 and CDR2 (germline): SGHAT, FQNNGV. V trimming: 2 bases; J trimming: 7 bases; junction bases outside the gene matches: 4. CDR3 protein: CASSLLAGGQPQHF. The CDR3 nucleotides are TGTGCCAGCAGCTTACTCGCAGGGGGCCAGCCCCAGCATTTT.

The chain uses TRBV29-1 and TRBJ1-2; D not resolved. The CDR3 contains 13 residues. Trimming cost V 3 bases and J 2 bases, with 10 bases left between them. From germline, CDR1 is SQVTM and CDR2 ANQGSEA. CDR3 region: CSVESRQNYGYTF. CDR3 sequence (DNA): TGCAGCGTTGAGTCCAGACAAAACTATGGCTACACCTTC.

The chain recombines TRBV4-3 with TRBJ2-5, with D perhaps matching TRBD1 (6 bases). Germline V CDR1 and CDR2: LGHNA, YSLEER. V was pared by 0 bases and J by 5 bases, with 16 bases between. The CDR3 runs to 16 residues. The CDR3 is CASSQDRSARGETQYF. The CDR3 DNA sequence: TGCGCCAGCAGCCAAGATCGAAGCGCGAGGGGGGAGACCCAGTACTTC.

The CDR3: CASSLQGWGDTEAFF. CDR3 coding DNA: TGTGCCAGCAGCTTACAAGGGTGGGGGGACACTGAAGCTTTCTTT. This chain joins TRBV5-4 and TRBJ1-1; D might be TRBD1 (5 bases). This CDR3 has 15 amino acids. Germline-derived CDR1 and CDR2 are SGHNT and YYREEE (reference sequence). The V and J ends lost 2 bases and 3 bases respectively, with 14 bases between them.

The CDR3 DNA reads as TGCAGCGCCCCAGGAGCGGTCACAGATACGCAGTATTTT. Translation gives CSAPGAVTDTQYF. This rearrangement joins TRBV29-1 to TRBJ2-3; D possibly corresponds to TRBD2 (5 bases). This CDR3 is 13 amino acids long. Germline-derived CDR1 and CDR2 are SQVTM and ANQGSEA. V was trimmed by 7 bases and J by 2 bases, leaving 13 bases between them.

The rearrangement links TRBV5-1 to TRBJ2-7; D possibly corresponds to TRBD1 (6 bases). The CDR3 runs to 13 residues. Germline assignment: CDR1 SGHRS and CDR2 YFSETQ. The V end lost 4 bases, the J end lost 2 bases, and 10 bases lay between the germline ends. CDR3 residues: CASSQGSPYEQYF. The CDR3 nucleotides read TGCGCCAGCAGCCAGGGGTCCCCCTACGAGCAGTACTTC.

V and J are TRBV20-1 and TRBJ2-5, with TRBD2 matching over 8 bases. The V gene end was trimmed by 0 bases and the J gene end by 2 bases; junction bases not matched to a gene: 5. The V gene's germline CDR1 is DFQATT and CDR2 SNEGSKA (reference sequence). This CDR3 is built from 15 residues. As DNA, the CDR3 is TGCAGTGCTAGAGATCTGACTAGCGCACAAGAGACCCAGTACTTC. Its protein product is CSARDLTSAQETQYF.

The gene calls are TRBV12-3 or TRBV12-4 and TRBJ2-1, with 9 bases fitting TRBD1. CDR3 size: 14 residues. V was clipped by 5 bases and J by 9 bases; unmatched bases: 8. CDR3 bases: TGTGCCAGCAGTCCTCGGGACAGGGTGCGTGAGCAGTTCTTC. As protein: CASSPRDRVREQFF.

Notes on this clonotype: At one end the junction does not follow the germline gene, possibly because of a read error. The chain carries TRBV11-2 and TRBJ2-5, with D possibly being TRBD1 (6 bases). Germline V gene lookup returns CDR1 SGHAT and CDR2 FQNNGV. The CDR3 sequence is 11 residues long. CDR3 in DNA: TGTGCCAGCAGCTTAGGGGGGCCCCGGGACTTC. Amino acids: CASSLGGPRDF.

This sequence joins TRBV12-3 or TRBV12-4 and TRBJ2-1; 10 bases map to TRBD2. Trimming cost V 2 bases and J 7 bases; bases outside gene matches: 5. The CDR3 has 15 amino acids. The CDR3 loop reads CASSLRSGGANEQFF. CDR3 coding DNA: TGTGCCAGCAGTTTAAGAAGCGGGGGGGCGAATGAGCAGTTCTTC.

This clonotype was counted between two and nine times. This chain links TRBV4-2 with TRBJ2-3, with D unresolved. The V end lost 4 bases, the J end lost 4 bases, and 9 bases lay between the germline ends. The CDR3 is 13 amino acids. Per the germline V gene, CDR1 is LGHNA and CDR2 is YNFKEQ. The CDR3 coding sequence is TGTGCCAGCAGCCCCCCTCAGGCAGATACGCAGTATTTT. Its protein is CASSPPQADTQYF.

Comments on this clonotype: A junction boundary mismatches the germline segment, possibly from a read error. The chain carries TRBV7-8 and TRBJ1-1, with D possibly TRBD1 on 6 matching bases. Germline values: CDR1 SGHVS, CDR2 FQNEAQ. The CDR3 has 15 residues. CDR3: CDSSSTGTMNTEAFF. The CDR3 nucleotides read TGTGACAGCAGCTCGACAGGAACCATGAACACTGAAGCTTTCTTT. Using reference TRBV7-8 and TRBJ1-1 for the parts outside the CDR3, the full variable domain is GAGVSQSPRYKVAKRGQDVALRCDPISGHVSLFWYQQALGQGPEFLTYFQNEAQLDKSGLPSDRFFAERPEGSVSTLKIQRTQQEDSAVYLCDSSSTGTMNTEAFFGQGTRLTVV.

This rearrangement joins TRBV20-1 to TRBJ2-1; D remains unclear. Between the trimmed V and J ends, which lost 0 bases and 6 bases, there was a span of 0 bases. The CDR3 covers 10 residues. CDR1 is DFQATT and CDR2 is SNEGSKA in the germline V gene (reference sequence). Written as DNA, the CDR3 is TGCAGTGCTAGAGACAATGAGCAGTTCTTC. Translation gives CSARDNEQFF.

The chain is built from TRBV5-6 and TRBJ1-5, with 7 positions matching TRBD1. This CDR3 is built from 14 residues. Trimming at V came to 2 bases and at J to 4 bases, leaving 3 bases not matched to a gene. Germline-derived CDR1 and CDR2 are SGHDT and YYEEEE. In nucleotides, the CDR3 is TGTGCCAGCAGCTTACAGGGGAATAATCAGCCCCAGCATTTT. Its protein is CASSLQGNNQPQHF.

The chain has TRBV18 and TRBJ2-7; 7 bases line up with TRBD1. CDR1 is KGHSH and CDR2 is LQKENI in the germline V gene. V trimming: 0 bases; J trimming: 3 bases; junction bases outside the gene matches: 8. The CDR3 sequence is 16 residues long. The CDR3 DNA sequence: TGTGCCAGCTCACCACCGTATGGGACAGACATCTACGAGCAGTACTTC. This gives the protein CASSPPYGTDIYEQYF. The whole variable domain, remainder taken from reference TRBV18 and TRBJ2-7, is NAGVMQNPRHLVRRRGQEARLRCSPMKGHSHVYWYRQLPEEGLKFMVYLQKENIIDESGMPKERFSAEFPKEGPSILRIQQVVRGDSAAYFCASSPPYGTDIYEQYFGPGTRLTVT.

This clonotype was recorded once. V usage is TRBV3-1 and J usage is TRBJ1-2; D perhaps matches TRBD1 (5 bases). The CDR3 consists of 14 residues. Trimming took off 2 bases at V and 3 bases at J, with 10 bases between the two ends. Germline loops: CDR1 LGHDT, CDR2 YNNKEL (reference sequence). The chain's CDR3 is CASSQPGLDYGYTF. The CDR3 coding sequence is TGTGCCAGCAGCCAACCAGGGCTGGACTATGGCTACACCTTC.

This rearrangement joins TRBV2 to TRBJ2-5; no clear D. Trimming cost V 4 bases and J 2 bases, with 11 bases left between them. The CDR3 extends over 14 amino acids. CDR1 is SNHLY, CDR2 FYNNEI, per germline. CDR3 DNA: TGTGCCAGCAGTGCGGTCAGAAGACAAGAGACCCAGTACTTC. This encodes CASSAVRRQETQYF.

This clonotype was detected only a few times. A read error may produce the germline difference seen at one junction end. V is TRBV13 and J is TRBJ1-1, with unresolved D. Germline CDR1 reads PRHDT; CDR2 reads FYEKMQ (reference sequence). This CDR3 has 16 residues. The DNA for the CDR3 is TGTGCCAGCAGGTTAGGTCTCGACGGAGTGAACACTGAAGCTTTCTTT. As protein: CASRLGLDGVNTEAFF.

The rearrangement links TRBV6-5 to TRBJ1-2, with 9 bases identical to TRBD1. This CDR3 has 13 amino acids. Germline lookup yields CDR1 MNHEY and CDR2 SVGAGI. J gave up 6 bases and V 7 bases, and 6 bases lay outside the gene matches. The CDR3, as DNA: TGTGCCAGCAACGCGGGACAGGGCGATGGCTACACCTTC. Its protein is CASNAGQGDGYTF.

J is TRBJ2-2 and V is TRBV5-7; maybe TRBD2 (6 bases). TRBV5-7 carries the ORF label, with uncertain function. Deletions cut 0 bases from V and 4 bases from J, with 13 bases between. The CDR3 has 16 residues. DNA for the CDR3: TGTGCCAGCAGCTTGGAGGCGGAGGGGAGCACCGGGGAGCTGTTTTTT. Amino acids: CASSLEAEGSTGELFF.

The genes are TRBV3-1 and TRBJ2-1; a weak D match, TRBD2 (5 bases). The CDR3 is 14 residues long. V dropped 6 bases and J dropped 3 bases, with 12 bases sitting between them. CDR1 LGHDT and CDR2 YNNKEL come from the germline V gene (reference sequence). Here the CDR3 DNA reads TGTGCCAGCAGTCAGGAGGAAATCTACAATGAGCAGTTCTTC. This encodes CASSQEEIYNEQFF.